These 14 T cell receptor beta chains share one sample of origin, sequenced in a study of T cell responses to AZD1222 COVID-19 vaccine. Sequencing used immunoSEQ multiplex PCR; TCRdb keeps in-frame clones, though not all of them. The repertoire holds roughly 140,000 clones, with 88% as singletons. The sample consisted of peripheral blood, taken on day 0 of AZD1222 vaccination. Receptors were obtained from an adult in good health.

The V and J genes are TRBV6-5 and TRBJ2-2; D could derive from TRBD1 or TRBD2 (6 bases each). The CDR3 is 14 amino acids. Germline values: CDR1 MNHEY, CDR2 SVGAGI. The V gene lost 4 bases and the J gene lost 3 bases, with 9 bases spanning the gap. The CDR3, as DNA: TGTGCCAGCAGTTTAGGGGGGTACACCGGGGAGCTGTTTTTT. The encoded protein is CASSLGGYTGELFF.

The chain links TRBV6-4 to TRBJ2-1; D is unclear. The ends were cut back, 4 bases at V and 7 bases at J, with 11 bases in the middle. There are 13 residues in the CDR3. CDR1 is MRHNA, CDR2 SNTAGT, per germline. CDR3 nucleotides: TGTGCCAGCAGTGTAGGGTCGGAAAATGAGCAGTTCTTC. The encoded protein is CASSVGSENEQFF.

DNA of the CDR3: TGTGCCAGCAGTGAGGCCGTGGACGGATGGGGGTTCTTC. It is translated as CASSEAVDGWGFF. The chain recombines TRBV6-1 with TRBJ2-1; D ambiguous. The CDR3 has 13 residues. Germline V gene data show CDR1 as MNHNS and CDR2 as SASEGT. V lost 3 bases and J 15 bases, leaving 18 bases between the germline ends.

This sequence joins TRBV28 and TRBJ1-5; D possibly corresponds to TRBD1 (5 bases). The CDR3 loop spans 12 amino acids. V was trimmed by 10 bases and J by 5 bases, leaving 12 bases between them. Germline V lookup: CDR1 MDHEN, CDR2 SYDVKM. In DNA, the CDR3 is TGTGCCACTGCCGGGGGGGATCAGCCCCAGCATTTT. This translates into CATAGGDQPQHF. The whole variable domain, remainder taken from reference TRBV28 and TRBJ1-5, is DVKVTQSSRYLVKRTGEKVFLECVQDMDHENMFWYRQDPGLGLRLIYFSYDVKMKEKGDIPEGYSVSREKKERFSLILESASTNQTSMYLCATAGGDQPQHFGDGTRLSIL.

This chain connects TRBV6-5 to TRBJ1-1; 7 bases align to TRBD1. Losses at the gene ends were 7 bases for V and 7 bases for J; bases not matched to a gene: 9. The germline V gene has CDR1 MNHEY and CDR2 SVGAGI. There are 13 residues in the CDR3. The CDR3 loop reads CASISTGRDEAFF. The DNA for the CDR3 is TGTGCCAGCATCTCGACAGGGCGGGATGAAGCTTTCTTT.

A few counts support this clone. The genes are TRBV7-2 and TRBJ1-5; D is uncertain. The CDR3 is 15 amino acids. V lost 1 base, J lost 0 bases, and 7 bases lay in between. CDR1 is SGHTA and CDR2 is FQGNSA in the germline V gene. Here the CDR3 reads CASSLVVTSNQPQHF. CDR3 nucleotide sequence: TGTGCCAGCAGCTTAGTTGTCACTAGCAATCAGCCCCAGCATTTT. Drawing the rest from reference TRBV7-2 and TRBJ1-5, the complete variable domain is GAGVSQSPSNKVTEKGKDVELRCDPISGHTALYWYRQSLGQGLEFLIYFQGNSAPDKSGLPSDRFSAERTGGSVSTLTIQRTQQEDSAVYLCASSLVVTSNQPQHFGDGTRLSIL.

The V call is TRBV6-5, the J call TRBJ2-3; D uncertain. Germline CDR1 and CDR2: MNHEY and SVGAGI. Deletions cut 6 bases from V and 3 bases from J, with 10 bases between. The CDR3 contains 13 residues. The CDR3 is CASSLRATDTQYF. For the CDR3, the DNA is TGTGCCAGCAGCCTCCGGGCTACAGATACGCAGTATTTT.

The count of this clone is one. The chain uses TRBV27 and TRBJ2-3, with D possibly TRBD2 on 5 matching bases. V lost 2 bases and J 1 base, leaving 10 bases between the germline ends. Germline-derived CDR1 and CDR2 are MNHEY and SMNVEV (reference sequence). The CDR3 runs to 15 residues. CDR3 DNA: TGTGCCAGCAGTTTAGGGAGAGCTGGCACAGATACGCAGTATTTT. This translates into CASSLGRAGTDTQYF.

Note on this clone: The CDR3 carries no conserved terminal phenylalanine or tryptophan, so it likely arises from a read error. V gene TRBV28 combines with J gene TRBJ2-7; D is unresolved. The V gene's germline CDR1 is MDHEN and CDR2 SYDVKM. The length of the CDR3 is 14 residues. The germline V and J ends were trimmed by 7 bases and 2 bases, with 15 bases remaining between them. CDR3 residues: CASTPPGFPYEQYL. DNA of the CDR3: TGTGCCAGCACACCCCCAGGATTTCCCTACGAGCAGTACCTC.

The chain recombines TRBV12-3 or TRBV12-4 with TRBJ1-1; tentative D call: TRBD1 (6 bases). Deletions cut 6 bases from V and 11 bases from J, with 16 bases between. The CDR3 has 12 residues. CDR3 DNA: TGTGCCAGCAGGGGGGCGGCGAATTCGGCTTTCTTT. Protein: CASRGAANSAFF.

The chain has TRBV11-2 and TRBJ2-3; TRBD2 agrees at 8 bases. The V segment lost 3 bases and the J segment 6 bases; nucleotides outside the gene matches: 11. The CDR3 consists of 16 residues. Germline CDR1 is SGHAT and CDR2 is FQNNGV. CDR3 sequence reads: CASSFFQAGVSDTQYF. CDR3 in DNA: TGTGCCAGCAGCTTCTTCCAAGCGGGAGTCTCGGATACGCAGTATTTT.

Only a few counts were recorded for this clone. This rearrangement joins TRBV6-2 or TRBV6-3 to TRBJ1-1; 9 bases fit TRBD1. V lost 1 base to trimming and J lost 5 bases; unmatched junction nucleotides: 11. Germline CDR1 reads MNHEY; CDR2 reads SVGEGT. The CDR3 has 17 residues. As DNA, the CDR3 is TGTGCCAGCAGTTACTTCGACAGGGGGTTGGTGAGAACTGAAGCTTTCTTT. Amino acids: CASSYFDRGLVRTEAFF.

This clone is a singleton in its sample. The V call is TRBV5-1, the J call TRBJ1-6; maybe TRBD1 (5 bases). The CDR3 consists of 13 residues. Trimming pared 5 bases from V and 7 bases from J, leaving 10 bases between. Germline values: CDR1 SGHRS, CDR2 YFSETQ. CDR3 region: CASRGEGNSPLHF. Here the CDR3 DNA reads TGCGCCAGCAGGGGGGAGGGGAATTCACCCCTCCACTTT. Full variable domain (rest looked up from reference TRBV5-1 and TRBJ1-6): KAGVTQTPRYLIKTRGQQVTLSCSPISGHRSVSWYQQTPGQGLQFLFEYFSETQRNKGNFPGRFSGRQFSNSRSEMNVSTLELGDSALYLCASRGEGNSPLHFGNGTRLTVT.

Only one count was recorded for this clone. The rearrangement joins TRBV5-8 to TRBJ2-5; 9 bases are shared with TRBD1. Germline V gene data show CDR1 as SGHTS and CDR2 as YDEGEE. Germline trimming cut 3 bases from V and 3 bases from J; bases unmatched to any gene: 6. The CDR3 is 15 residues long. This CDR3 is CASSSPTGGKETQYF. The DNA of the CDR3 is TGTGCCAGCAGCTCCCCGACAGGGGGAAAAGAGACCCAGTACTTC. The full variable domain, with the rest looked up from reference TRBV5-8 and TRBJ2-5, is EAGVTQSPTHLIKTRGQQATLRCSPISGHTSVYWYQQALGLGLQFLLWYDEGEERNRGNFPPRFSGRQFPNYSSELNVNALELEDSALYLCASSSPTGGKETQYFGPGTRLLVL.